The rows below give T cell receptor beta chains drawn from one sample of a study of blood T cell repertoires in COVID-19. The protocol was immunoSEQ multiplex PCR, while the TCRdb copy is restricted to in-frame clones and leaves out a portion. The profile shows over 200,000 clones, 70% to 90% of them singletons. The material sequenced was peripheral blood. These receptors originate from a woman between 18 and 29 years old who had recovered from COVID-19. Both conserved end residues are part of each CDR3. D genes are given only for firm matches. For some rows the clone size is stated as once, few or many, or as a class when expanded; others skip it.

>NA|TRBJ1-1|TRBV30|NA
CAWSTTENTEAFF
TGTGCCTGGAGTACGACAGAAAACACTGAAGCTTTCTTT
>NA|TRBJ1-5|TRBV4-3|NA
CASRSGTHSNQPQHF
TGCGCCAGCAGGTCCGGGACACATAGCAATCAGCCCCAGCATTTT
>NA|TRBJ1-1|TRBV5-1|NA
CASSYLSRDTEAFF
TGCGCCAGCAGCTACCTATCCCGGGACACTGAAGCTTTCTTT
>NA|TRBJ2-1|TRBV5-1|few
CASSLEAASYNEQFF
TGCGCCAGCAGCTTGGAGGCGGCTTCCTACAATGAGCAGTTCTTC
>TRBD2|TRBJ2-3|TRBV15|NA
CATRGLAESTDTQYF
TGTGCCACCAGGGGACTAGCGGAAAGCACAGATACGCAGTATTTT
>NA|TRBJ2-5|TRBV5-5|NA
CASSLTDLQETQYF
TGTGCCAGCAGCTTGACAGATCTCCAAGAGACCCAGTACTTC
>NA|TRBJ2-1|TRBV6-1|NA
CASSEVLVRNEQFF
TGTGCCAGCAGTGAAGTACTAGTCCGCAATGAGCAGTTCTTC
>NA|TRBJ2-7|TRBV4-1|NA
CASSQLTGTYEQYF
TGCGCCAGCAGCCAACTAACAGGGACCTACGAGCAGTACTTC
>TRBD1|TRBJ1-1|TRBV6-2/TRBV6-3|few
CASSLTGSTEAFF
TGTGCCAGCAGTCTGACAGGGTCCACTGAAGCTTTCTTT
>TRBD2|TRBJ2-5|TRBV19|NA
CASSLTSGSRETQYF
TGTGCCAGTAGTTTGACTAGCGGGAGCCGGGAGACCCAGTACTTC
>NA|TRBJ1-1|TRBV27|NA
CASSLSSGLNTEAFF
TGTGCCAGCAGTTTATCTTCAGGGTTGAACACTGAAGCTTTCTTT